This TCR beta chain was obtained from a study of tumor and adjacent non-tumor tissue in lung cancer. This clonotype was seen only a few times. A junction end diverges from the germline sequence, so it may reflect a read error. The library came from three nested PCR rounds adapted from ARM-PCR protocols. MiXCR, run by TCRdb on the multiplex PCR reads, gives a single entry per CDR3 protein. The repertoire includes tens of thousands of distinct CDR3 sequences, roughly 72% of them detected once, and around 9.6% sits in the top ten. Germline-derived CDR1 and CDR2 are MDHEN and SYDVKM. The CDR3 extends over 16 amino acids. RNA was extracted from bulk tissue without any cell sorting.

The V and J genes are TRBV28 and TRBJ2-1; 7 positions match TRBD1. What was sequenced was lung tumor tissue. This TCR derives from a woman in her 40s with non-small cell lung cancer. CDR3 in amino acids: CASSLWTGRTYNEEFF. The CDR3 DNA reads as TGTGCCAGCAGTTTATGGACAGGGAGAACCTACAATGAGGAGTTCTTC.